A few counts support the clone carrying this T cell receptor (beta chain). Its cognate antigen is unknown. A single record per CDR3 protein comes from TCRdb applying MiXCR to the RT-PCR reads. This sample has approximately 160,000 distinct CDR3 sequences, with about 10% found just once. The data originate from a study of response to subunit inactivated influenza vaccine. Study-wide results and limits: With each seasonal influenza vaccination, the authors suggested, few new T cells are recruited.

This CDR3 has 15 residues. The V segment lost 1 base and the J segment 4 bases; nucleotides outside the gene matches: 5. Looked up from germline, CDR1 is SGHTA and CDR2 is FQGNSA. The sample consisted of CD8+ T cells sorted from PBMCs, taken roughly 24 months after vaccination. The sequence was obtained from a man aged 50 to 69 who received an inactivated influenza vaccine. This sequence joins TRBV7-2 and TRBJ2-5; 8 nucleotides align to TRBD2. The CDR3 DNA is TGTGCCAGCAGCTTAGACGGGGGGGGCGGAGAGACCCAGTACTTC. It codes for CASSLDGGGGETQYF.